The T cell receptor beta chain described here comes from a study of blood T cells in healthy people across ages. This CDR3 has 14 residues. Germline V gives CDR1 DFQATT, CDR2 SNEGSKA (reference sequence). The V and J ends lost 4 bases and 2 bases, in that order; junction bases with no gene match: 5. Using a J-beta primer mix together with a sample-barcoded 5' primer, a second PCR was run for about 7 to 12 cycles. In TCRdb, the 5' RACE reads were re-called with MiXCR into one record per CDR3 protein. The sample lists roughly 800,000 distinct CDR3 sequences, 53% occurring once. This clonotype originated in a man aged 80 or over in good health. What was sequenced was blood. The V call is TRBV20-1, the J call TRBJ2-7, with 10 bases aligning to TRBD1. This CDR3 reads CSAKRTGGTYEQYF. In DNA, the CDR3 is TGCAGTGCTAAAAGGACAGGGGGAACCTACGAGCAGTACTTC.